Presented here are 27 T cell receptor beta chains from one specimen sequenced in a study of cytomegalovirus exposure and HLA in healthy donors. PCR involved 60 Vbeta and 13 Jbeta primers. Measured with immunoSEQ multiplex PCR; TCRdb has only the in-frame clones, and not every one. The sample has under 200,000 clones, 60% to 75% seen once. The sample comprised PBMCs. The receptors derive from a woman between 45 and 65 years old in good health and CMV-seropositive.

The V and J genes are TRBV4-2 and TRBJ1-3, with unresolved D. V lost 4 bases, J lost 8 bases, and 21 bases lay in between. Germline V gene lookup returns CDR1 LGHNA and CDR2 YNFKEQ. The CDR3 consists of 16 residues. As DNA, the CDR3 is TGTGCCAGCAGCCCTCAAACCGGGTCTACGTCGGACACCATATATTTT. This codes for CASSPQTGSTSDTIYF.

The rearrangement joins TRBV5-1 to TRBJ2-3; 7 nucleotides align to TRBD1. The CDR3 spans 15 residues. The V and J ends lost 4 bases and 1 base, in that order; junction bases with no gene match: 6. Looked up from germline, CDR1 is SGHRS and CDR2 is YFSETQ. The DNA for the CDR3 is TGCGCCAGCAGCCTACAGGGGATGGGCACAGATACGCAGTATTTT. Translating it yields CASSLQGMGTDTQYF.

CDR3 in DNA: TGTGCCAGTGACAGGGGAGGGCAGCCCCAGCATTTT. Translating it yields CASDRGGQPQHF. The chain links TRBV2 to TRBJ1-5; 8 positions agree with TRBD1. CDR3 length: 12 amino acids. Germline CDR1 SNHLY, CDR2 FYNNEI. V shed 9 bases, J shed 7 bases, and the junction held 5 bases outside the gene matches.

The CDR3 DNA reads as TGTGCCAGCAGTTTCTTGGGGGGGCTAAATGAGCAGTTCTTC. It is translated as CASSFLGGLNEQFF. This chain uses TRBV27 with TRBJ2-1, with D maybe TRBD2 (7 bases). V dropped 3 bases and J dropped 7 bases, with 13 bases sitting between them. CDR1 and CDR2 from the germline V gene are MNHEY and SMNVEV (reference sequence). The CDR3 is 14 residues long.

This chain links TRBV7-3 with TRBJ1-6; perhaps TRBD1 as D (5 bases). Germline loops: CDR1 SGHTA, CDR2 FQGTGA. This CDR3 region has 15 residues. Trimming stripped 2 bases from V and 7 bases from J, with 12 bases between. The CDR3 loop is CASSLFGGVNSPLHF. CDR3 nucleotides: TGTGCCAGCAGCTTATTCGGAGGGGTAAATTCACCCCTCCACTTT.

The chain uses TRBV5-1 and TRBJ1-5, with 9 bases lining up with TRBD1. Germline assignment: CDR1 SGHRS and CDR2 YFSETQ. This CDR3 region has 16 residues. The ends lost 0 bases at V and 5 bases at J; junction bases unmatched: 6. CDR3 residues: CASSLGDRAGDQPQHF. The CDR3 DNA sequence: TGCGCCAGCAGCTTGGGGGACAGGGCTGGAGATCAGCCCCAGCATTTT.

This clone came up once. This sequence joins TRBV19 and TRBJ1-6, with TRBD1 matching 11 bases. V trimming: 4 bases; J trimming: 12 bases; junction bases outside the gene matches: 5. This CDR3 is built from 14 residues. Germline V gives CDR1 LNHDA, CDR2 SQIVND (reference sequence). The CDR3 region is CASSTRTGGRPLHF. In DNA form, the CDR3 reads TGTGCCAGTAGTACAAGGACAGGGGGCAGACCCCTCCACTTT.

This chain uses TRBV5-1 with TRBJ1-2; weak D call: TRBD1 (5 bases). From germline, CDR1 is SGHRS and CDR2 YFSETQ. The V and J ends lost 0 bases and 4 bases respectively, with 7 bases between them. The CDR3 contains 13 residues. The CDR3: CASSLVDSYGYTF. CDR3 sequence (DNA): TGCGCCAGCAGCTTGGTTGACAGCTATGGCTACACCTTC.

The chain joins TRBV18 to TRBJ1-2, with D unclear. CDR3 length equals 12 residues. Looked up from germline, CDR1 is KGHSH and CDR2 is LQKENI. Trimming removed 4 bases from V and 7 bases from J, with 10 bases in between. The CDR3 DNA is TGTGCCAGCTCACGACTTGCGGGTGGCTACACCTTC. Protein product: CASSRLAGGYTF.

This clone was counted once. The chain has TRBV25-1 and TRBJ2-3, with 8 bases identical to TRBD2. Per germline, CDR1 MGHDK and CDR2 SYGVNS. V was clipped by 4 bases and J by 2 bases; unmatched bases: 14. The CDR3 consists of 18 residues. This CDR3 reads CASSAPSRGGTNTDTQYF. The CDR3 DNA is TGTGCCAGCAGTGCTCCCTCCCGGGGGGGGACCAACACAGATACGCAGTATTTT.

J is TRBJ2-7 and V is TRBV18, with 10 bases that match TRBD1. The CDR3 runs to 15 residues. Germline CDR1 and CDR2: KGHSH and LQKENI. J gave up 2 bases and V 3 bases, and 4 bases lay outside the gene matches. The CDR3 region has the DNA TGTGCCAGCTCACCGACGACAGGGGGCCCCTACGAGCAGTACTTC. Translation: CASSPTTGGPYEQYF.

V usage is TRBV30 and J usage is TRBJ2-3, with 13 bases fitting TRBD2. The CDR3 extends over 14 amino acids. The germline CDR1 and CDR2 sequences are GTSNPN and SVGIG (reference sequence). The V and J ends lost 8 bases and 6 bases, in that order; junction bases with no gene match: 8. CDR3 bases: TGTGCCGCAATTGGACTAGCGGGGGCGGATACGCAGTATTTT. Protein: CAAIGLAGADTQYF.

Here the CDR3 reads CAISESGTGQSPLHF. CDR3 in DNA: TGTGCCATCAGTGAGTCGGGGACAGGGCAGTCACCCCTCCACTTT. The V and J genes are TRBV10-3 and TRBJ1-6; 9 bases map to TRBD1. CDR1 and CDR2 from the germline V gene are ENHRY and SYGVKD. J lost 10 bases, V lost 0 bases, and 4 bases had no gene match. This CDR3 region has 15 residues.

The chain recombines TRBV6-1 with TRBJ2-1; the match to TRBD1 covers 7 bases. The V segment lost 2 bases and the J segment 8 bases; nucleotides outside the gene matches: 12. Germline CDR1 reads MNHNS; CDR2 reads SASEGT. The CDR3 loop spans 16 amino acids. CDR3: CASSERQGRSLDEQFF. The DNA of the CDR3 is TGTGCCAGCAGTGAAAGACAGGGTAGGTCACTCGATGAGCAGTTCTTC.

A few counts support this clone. This sample includes further DNA sequences coding for the same CDR3. The chain uses TRBV6-5 and TRBJ2-7; 10 bases are shared with TRBD1. Germline V CDR1 and CDR2: MNHEY, SVGAGI. The CDR3 length is 14 residues. V trimming: 2 bases; J trimming: 4 bases; junction bases outside the gene matches: 2. CDR3 protein: CASSYRDRGYEQYF. The DNA for the CDR3 is TGTGCCAGCAGTTACCGGGACAGGGGATACGAGCAGTACTTC.

The rearrangement uses TRBV6-5 and TRBJ1-5, with 7 bases lining up with TRBD1. From germline, CDR1 is MNHEY and CDR2 SVGAGI. V shed 5 bases, J shed 0 bases, and the junction held 4 bases outside the gene matches. The CDR3 is 15 residues long. CDR3 protein: CASSRTGDSNQPQHF. DNA for the CDR3: TGTGCCAGCAGTCGGACAGGCGATAGCAATCAGCCCCAGCATTTT.

This chain uses TRBV6-4 with TRBJ2-3, with TRBD2 matching 11 bases. V dropped 2 bases and J dropped 3; count of bases not matched to a gene: 4. This CDR3 spans 16 amino acids. Germline V gene lookup returns CDR1 MRHNA and CDR2 SNTAGT. Here the CDR3 reads CASSDEASGGTDTQYF. The DNA for the CDR3 is TGTGCCAGCAGTGACGAGGCTAGCGGGGGGACAGATACGCAGTATTTT.

The chain is built from TRBV2 and TRBJ2-3; tentatively, D is TRBD1 (6 bases). This CDR3 spans 15 amino acids. Trimming shortened V by 9 bases and J by 0 bases, and 16 bases separated the two germline ends. Germline V CDR1 and CDR2: SNHLY, FYNNEI. The CDR3 loop reads CASTGQAASTDTQYF. DNA for the CDR3: TGTGCCAGTACAGGGCAGGCCGCTAGCACAGATACGCAGTATTTT.

This chain uses TRBV5-1 with TRBJ2-3, with 11 bases that match TRBD2. Germline V lookup: CDR1 SGHRS, CDR2 YFSETQ. This CDR3 spans 15 amino acids. V trimming: 6 bases; J trimming: 1 base; junction bases outside the gene matches: 4. CDR3 bases: TGCGCCAGCACTGAGACTAGCGGGGGCACAGATACGCAGTATTTT. The encoded protein is CASTETSGGTDTQYF.

This sequence joins TRBV6-1 and TRBJ1-1, with 11 bases lining up with TRBD1. V trimming: 6 bases; J trimming: 4 bases; junction bases outside the gene matches: 7. CDR1 is MNHNS and CDR2 is SASEGT in the germline V gene. The CDR3 extends over 15 amino acids. CDR3 sequence (DNA): TGTGCCAGCAGAGCTCCGGGACAGGGGGTCACTGAAGCTTTCTTT. Protein sequence: CASRAPGQGVTEAFF.

This clone was observed a handful of times. This chain joins TRBV6-1 and TRBJ1-6, with D perhaps TRBD1 (6 bases). Deletions cut 7 bases from V and 8 bases from J, with 18 bases between. The CDR3 spans 15 residues. Germline CDR1 reads MNHNS; CDR2 reads SASEGT. CDR3 sequence (DNA): TGTGCCAGCATCCACAGGGACGGTACCTATTCACCCCTCCACTTT. Amino acid sequence: CASIHRDGTYSPLHF.

V and J are TRBV19 and TRBJ1-5; 8 bases align to TRBD1. J lost 11 bases, V lost 8 bases, and 14 bases had no gene match. Germline lookup yields CDR1 LNHDA and CDR2 SQIVND (reference sequence). This CDR3 is 14 amino acids long. In DNA form, the CDR3 reads TGTGCCAGTCAGGACAGGGATTTCTTCCGGGCCCAGCATTTT. Translated: CASQDRDFFRAQHF.

V usage is TRBV27 and J usage is TRBJ1-4; 9 bases agree with TRBD1. The CDR3 consists of 14 residues. After removal of 2 bases from V and 8 bases from J, the junction contained 3 bases not matched to a gene. The germline CDR1 and CDR2 sequences are MNHEY and SMNVEV (reference sequence). For the CDR3, the DNA is TGTGCCAGCAGTTTAGGGACAGGGAGGGAAAAACTGTTTTTT. This sequence encodes CASSLGTGREKLFF. Based on the CDR3 plus reference TRBV27 and TRBJ1-4, the full variable domain is EAQVTQNPRYLITVTGKKLTVTCSQNMNHEYMSWYRQDPGLGLRQIYYSMNVEVTDKGDVPEGYKVSRKEKRNFPLILESPSPNQTSLYFCASSLGTGREKLFFGSGTQLSVL.

V usage is TRBV18 and J usage is TRBJ1-4; no clear D gene. Germline loops: CDR1 KGHSH, CDR2 LQKENI. Trimming shortened V by 9 bases and J by 5 bases, and 13 bases separated the two germline ends. The CDR3 extends over 13 amino acids. The CDR3 coding sequence is TGTGCCAGTGCGAGAGGCCCGAATGAAAAACTGTTTTTT. Amino acids: CASARGPNEKLFF.

In its sample, this clone was seen a few times. V usage is TRBV15 and J usage is TRBJ2-7; TRBD1 might be the D (6 bases). V was shortened by 4 bases and J by 3 bases, with 22 bases between the two germline ends. This CDR3 spans 17 amino acids. The germline V gene has CDR1 LNHNV and CDR2 YYDKDF (reference sequence). The DNA for the CDR3 is TGTGCCACCAGCACTACAGGGACCCGGGAAGCTAACTACGAGCAGTACTTC. Amino acid sequence: CATSTTGTREANYEQYF.

Details on this clone: One end of the junction fails to match germline, which may point to a read error. The chain employs TRBV6-5 and TRBJ2-7; D not resolved. The CDR3 has 13 amino acids. The germline gives CDR1 MNHEY, CDR2 SVGAGI. The CDR3 protein is CASGYESSYEQYF. CDR3 bases: TGTGCCAGCGGTTACGAGAGCTCCTACGAGCAGTACTTC.

On this clone: Other DNA sequences in this sample translate to the same CDR3. The genes are TRBV7-9 and TRBJ1-1; D is possibly TRBD1 (5 bases). Per the germline V gene, CDR1 is SEHNR and CDR2 is FQNEAQ (reference sequence). The CDR3 has 13 amino acids. Deletions cut 2 bases from V and 4 bases from J, with 8 bases between. The CDR3 loop reads CASSLLGGTEAFF. The CDR3 DNA reads TGTGCCAGCAGCTTACTGGGGGGCACTGAAGCTTTCTTT.